Below are 21 T cell receptor beta chains sequenced from a single sample in a study of shared clonotypes between healthy human individuals. Produced via immunoSEQ multiplex PCR; TCRdb's table is partial and in-frame only. This sample has over 1.4 million clones, with 96% found just once. Sequenced sample: naive CD4+ T cells sorted from blood. Subset indicated: CD45RA+ positively selected. The origin of the receptors is a young man in good health.

The rearrangement links TRBV27 to TRBJ2-7; 8 bases match TRBD1. The CDR3 consists of 15 residues. The germline V gene has CDR1 MNHEY and CDR2 SMNVEV (reference sequence). V gave up 1 base and J gave up 4 bases; unmatched junction bases: 6. The CDR3 protein is CASSLLPGGSYEQYF. The CDR3 DNA sequence: TGTGCCAGCAGTTTATTACCAGGGGGCTCTTACGAGCAGTACTTC.

This clone has a single count. V and J are TRBV25-1 and TRBJ2-3; the match to TRBD1 covers 8 bases. The CDR3 length is 16 residues. V shed 2 bases, J shed 0 bases, and the junction held 4 bases outside the gene matches. Germline loops: CDR1 MGHDK, CDR2 SYGVNS. CDR3 bases: TGTGCCAGCAGTGAAGGGACAGGTTCTAGCACAGATACGCAGTATTTT. As protein: CASSEGTGSSTDTQYF.

The chain uses TRBV10-3 and TRBJ2-3; 9 bases align to TRBD1. This CDR3 has 16 residues. V was pared by 7 bases and J by 3 bases, with 11 bases of the junction left unmatched. Per the germline V gene, CDR1 is ENHRY and CDR2 is SYGVKD. The CDR3: CAITKDRGGETDTQYF. As DNA, the CDR3 is TGTGCCATCACAAAGGACAGGGGAGGGGAGACAGATACGCAGTATTTT.

CDR3 DNA: TGTGCCAGCAGCCCGTCGTCCGGGACCTATAGCTACGAGCAGTACTTC. Translation: CASSPSSGTYSYEQYF. The V gene is TRBV7-9, the J gene TRBJ2-7; either TRBD1 or TRBD2 may supply D (5 bases each). The CDR3 spans 16 residues. Trimming took off 5 bases at V and 3 bases at J, with 20 bases between the two ends. The V gene's germline CDR1 is SEHNR and CDR2 FQNEAQ (reference sequence).

V usage is TRBV2 and J usage is TRBJ1-4; D is ambiguous. The CDR3 runs 12 residues. Germline CDR1 SNHLY, CDR2 FYNNEI. Trimming shortened V by 4 bases and J by 8 bases, and 8 bases separated the two germline ends. In nucleotides, the CDR3 is TGTGCCAGCAGTGTCCATTTAGAAAAACTGTTTTTT. As protein: CASSVHLEKLFF.

The J gene is TRBJ1-5, the V gene TRBV19; no firm D call. The CDR3 is made up of 14 amino acids. Trimming took off 3 bases at V and 6 bases at J, with 12 bases between the two ends. CDR1 and CDR2 from the germline V gene are LNHDA and SQIVND (reference sequence). CDR3 bases: TGTGCCAGTAGTATTGGGGATAAGCGTCAGCCCCAGCATTTT. Protein product: CASSIGDKRQPQHF.

This clone appeared a single time. The chain combines TRBV5-1 with TRBJ1-1, with D unresolved. Trimming stripped 1 base from V and 1 base from J, with 8 bases between. Germline CDR1 and CDR2: SGHRS and YFSETQ. This CDR3 has 14 amino acids. In DNA form, the CDR3 reads TGCGCCAGCAGCTTGCGCCAGGAGAACACTGAAGCTTTCTTT. Its translation is CASSLRQENTEAFF.

This sequence joins TRBV4-2 and TRBJ2-7; TRBD2 matches 9 bases. The germline V gene encodes CDR1 LGHNA and CDR2 YNFKEQ. The CDR3 covers 14 residues. V gave up 3 bases and J gave up 3 bases; unmatched junction bases: 3. This CDR3 reads CASSQSGGSYEQYF. CDR3 coding DNA: TGTGCCAGCAGCCAGAGCGGGGGGAGCTACGAGCAGTACTTC.

V and J are TRBV7-9 and TRBJ2-3; perhaps TRBD2 as D (6 bases). The germline gives CDR1 SEHNR, CDR2 FQNEAQ (reference sequence). Trimming pared 3 bases from V and 6 bases from J, leaving 22 bases between. The CDR3 is 17 residues long. The CDR3 sequence: CASSFRGTIRSWDTQYF. In nucleotides, the CDR3 is TGTGCCAGCAGCTTCCGCGGGACGATCCGAAGTTGGGATACGCAGTATTTT.

The rearrangement links TRBV18 to TRBJ1-1; 7 bases line up with TRBD1. This CDR3 region has 17 residues. J was trimmed by 3 bases and V by 2 bases; bases with no gene match: 12. Per the germline V gene, CDR1 is KGHSH and CDR2 is LQKENI. This CDR3 reads CASSPGGRGRRDTEAFF. CDR3 DNA: TGTGCCAGCTCACCAGGAGGGAGGGGGCGACGGGACACTGAAGCTTTCTTT.

The chain uses TRBV4-1 and TRBJ1-3; no definite D call. V dropped 2 bases and J dropped 0 bases, with 14 bases sitting between them. The CDR3 runs to 17 residues. Germline V CDR1 and CDR2: MGHRA, YSYEKL. The CDR3 DNA is TGCGCCAGCAGCCAACAACCCAACCCTGGCTCTGGAAACACCATATATTTT. It translates to CASSQQPNPGSGNTIYF.

V gene TRBV18 combines with J gene TRBJ2-7; maybe TRBD1 (5 bases). The CDR3 is 14 amino acids. Germline CDR1 and CDR2: KGHSH and LQKENI. V was shortened by 5 bases and J by 9 bases, with 20 bases between the two germline ends. CDR3 region: CASSVGSQDIAQYF. The CDR3 DNA reads as TGTGCCAGCTCAGTAGGAAGTCAGGACATCGCGCAGTACTTC.

A note on this clone: Other DNA sequences in the same sample also yield this CDR3. The chain combines TRBV6-1 with TRBJ1-5; D is unclear. The CDR3 spans 14 residues. Germline V gene lookup returns CDR1 MNHNS and CDR2 SASEGT. V was pared by 2 bases and J by 2 bases, with 7 bases between. CDR3 sequence: CASSEQGRNQPQHF. CDR3 in DNA: TGTGCCAGCAGTGAACAAGGGCGCAATCAGCCCCAGCATTTT.

This clone was seen once. The chain recombines TRBV29-1 with TRBJ2-7; D is unresolved. The germline CDR1 and CDR2 sequences are SQVTM and ANQGSEA. CDR3 length: 13 residues. Trimming stripped 7 bases from V and 3 bases from J, with 16 bases between. CDR3 in DNA: TGCAGCGCTGGTTGGCTGGACGGCTACGAGCAGTACTTC. Translation gives CSAGWLDGYEQYF.

This rearrangement joins TRBV15 to TRBJ2-7; 13 nucleotides agree with TRBD2. The CDR3 covers 15 residues. The germline CDR1 and CDR2 sequences are LNHNV and YYDKDF (reference sequence). Germline trimming cut 5 bases from V and 3 bases from J; bases unmatched to any gene: 4. CDR3 in DNA: TGTGCCACCAGCCGACTAGCGGGAGGATTCTACGAGCAGTACTTC. Translation: CATSRLAGGFYEQYF.

The chain joins TRBV29-1 to TRBJ2-1; 8 bases agree with TRBD1. Germline V CDR1 and CDR2: SQVTM, ANQGSEA. The CDR3 length is 11 residues. With 2 bases clipped from V and 15 bases from J, the junction kept 6 bases outside the gene matches. The CDR3: CSVELQGAPFF. The CDR3 nucleotides read TGCAGCGTTGAACTCCAGGGGGCCCCGTTCTTC.

The genes are TRBV9 and TRBJ2-1; TRBD1 aligns across 9 bases. With 4 bases clipped from V and 2 bases from J, the junction kept 4 bases outside the gene matches. The CDR3 extends over 15 amino acids. Germline CDR1 and CDR2: SGDLS and YYNGEE. CDR3 in amino acids: CASSTRTGAYNEQFF. For the CDR3, the DNA is TGTGCCAGCAGCACCCGGACAGGGGCCTACAATGAGCAGTTCTTC.

The chain has TRBV29-1 and TRBJ2-7, with 11 bases identical to TRBD1. The V gene's germline CDR1 is SQVTM and CDR2 ANQGSEA. The CDR3 contains 15 residues. J gave up 4 bases and V 5 bases, and 10 bases lay outside the gene matches. This CDR3 is CSVSPQGDRGYEQYF. CDR3 bases: TGCAGCGTTAGTCCCCAGGGGGACAGGGGGTACGAGCAGTACTTC.

This sequence joins TRBV19 and TRBJ1-1, with D perhaps matching TRBD1 (5 bases). The germline V and J ends were trimmed by 5 bases and 1 base, with 17 bases remaining between them. The germline CDR1 and CDR2 sequences are LNHDA and SQIVND (reference sequence). The CDR3 runs 16 residues. The DNA of the CDR3 is TGTGCCAGTAGTTCCCCGTCAGGCAGGGCGAACACTGAAGCTTTCTTT. Translated, it gives CASSSPSGRANTEAFF.

The CDR3 region has the DNA TGTGCCAGCAGCCCTCCTGCTAGCGGGAGCTCCACCGGGGAGCTGTTTTTT. Residues: CASSPPASGSSTGELFF. The chain combines TRBV5-4 with TRBJ2-2, with 10 positions matching TRBD2. Looked up from germline, CDR1 is SGHNT and CDR2 is YYREEE (reference sequence). Trimming took 4 bases from V and 4 from J; bases not matched to a gene: 10. This CDR3 has 17 amino acids.

This chain connects TRBV5-1 to TRBJ2-1, with a tentative D call TRBD2 (7 bases). The CDR3 sequence is 16 residues long. The V gene's germline CDR1 is SGHRS and CDR2 YFSETQ. V gave up 0 bases and J gave up 2 bases, with 12 bases separating them. As DNA, the CDR3 is TGCGCCAGCAGCTTGGGAGGCGGGGGCACCTACAATGAGCAGTTCTTC. This gives the protein CASSLGGGGTYNEQFF.